Below, 19 T cell receptor beta chains from the same sample are listed, as sequenced in a study of type 1 regulatory T cells. TCRdb fed the reads into MiXCR, producing one record per CDR3 protein. The sample has fewer than 20,000 distinct CDR3 sequences; roughly 10% are singletons. Material: CD4+ T cells, either the whole sample or a sorted fraction (not recorded which). Receptors originate from a human donor in good health.

This clonotype is judged medium-sized. V is TRBV5-1 and J is TRBJ2-1; no reliable D call. CDR1 and CDR2 from the germline V gene are SGHRS and YFSETQ. The CDR3 is made up of 15 amino acids. Trimming took 0 bases from V and 0 from J, leaving 7 bases between them. The CDR3 loop is CASSLEPSSYNEQFF. The CDR3 DNA sequence: TGCGCCAGCAGCTTGGAACCCAGCTCCTACAATGAGCAGTTCTTC.

The chain combines TRBV11-2 with TRBJ2-1; TRBD1 agrees at 9 bases. The CDR3 has 15 amino acids. Germline CDR1 reads SGHAT; CDR2 reads FQNNGV. Germline trimming cut 5 bases from V and 2 bases from J; bases unmatched to any gene: 4. Here the CDR3 reads CASSKGQGTYNEQFF. CDR3 nucleotides: TGTGCCAGCAGCAAGGGACAGGGAACCTACAATGAGCAGTTCTTC.

This clonotype was observed a few times. The CDR3 bases are TGCGCCAGCAGTCTGAGACAGGGGGCTTTTTCCTACGAGCAGTACTTC. Amino acid sequence: CASSLRQGAFSYEQYF. The chain links TRBV5-1 to TRBJ2-7, with 10 bases lining up with TRBD1. CDR1 is SGHRS, CDR2 YFSETQ, per germline. The J segment lost 1 base and the V segment lost 5 bases, leaving 9 bases of the junction unmatched. The CDR3 sequence is 16 residues long. Full variable domain (outside the CDR3, taken from reference TRBV5-1 and TRBJ2-7): KAGVTQTPRYLIKTRGQQVTLSCSPISGHRSVSWYQQTPGQGLQFLFEYFSETQRNKGNFPGRFSGRQFSNSRSEMNVSTLELGDSALYLCASSLRQGAFSYEQYFGPGTRLTVT.

On this clonotype itself: One end of the junction varies from germline; a read error may be responsible. The V call is TRBV4-1, the J call TRBJ2-1; possibly TRBD2 for D (6 bases). Per the germline V gene, CDR1 is MGHRA and CDR2 is YSYEKL. The CDR3 sequence is 14 residues long. Here the CDR3 DNA reads TGCGCCAGCAGCCGCCTCGGGAGACGCAATGAGCAGCTCTTC. Translating gives CASSRLGRRNEQLF.

On this clonotype: A much larger clone sits a single nucleotide away, making a read error possible. J is TRBJ2-3 and V is TRBV20-1; D not resolved. Germline values: CDR1 DFQATT, CDR2 SNEGSKA (reference sequence). V shed 2 bases and J shed 4 bases, with 4 bases lying between them. The CDR3 sequence is 11 residues long. CDR3 protein: CSARPADTQYF. DNA for the CDR3: TGCAGTGCTAGACCAGCAGATACGCAGTATTTT.

This clonotype showed up many times. The chain couples TRBV20-1 to TRBJ2-4, with 9 bases lining up with TRBD2. This CDR3 contains 15 residues. CDR1 is DFQATT and CDR2 is SNEGSKA in the germline V gene (reference sequence). V dropped 6 bases and J dropped 3; count of bases not matched to a gene: 9. The CDR3 DNA follows: TGCAGTGCAAAACTAGCGGGCGGTGACAAAAACATTCAGTACTTC. Translated, it gives CSAKLAGGDKNIQYF.

The sample holds many counts of this clonotype. The J gene is TRBJ1-6, the V gene TRBV20-1; D uncertain. The CDR3 consists of 13 residues. In germline, CDR1 is DFQATT, CDR2 SNEGSKA (reference sequence). V was cut by 2 bases and J by 8 bases, with 10 bases left in between. The CDR3 loop is CSARSLADSPLHF. CDR3 in DNA: TGCAGTGCTAGATCGCTCGCGGATTCACCCCTCCACTTT.

This clonotype showed up just a few times. This chain uses TRBV7-3 with TRBJ1-1; possible D gene TRBD1, 5 bases. The germline V gene has CDR1 SGHTA and CDR2 FQGTGA. The V and J ends lost 5 bases and 1 base respectively, with 14 bases between them. The CDR3 extends over 15 amino acids. The CDR3 region is CASSPGGVSNTEAFF. The CDR3 DNA reads TGTGCCAGCAGCCCAGGAGGGGTTTCGAACACTGAAGCTTTCTTT.

This chain uses TRBV18 with TRBJ1-6, with D possibly TRBD1 on 5 matching bases. CDR1 is KGHSH and CDR2 is LQKENI in the germline V gene. The CDR3 extends over 13 amino acids. Trimming shortened V by 3 bases and J by 7 bases, and 7 bases separated the two germline ends. The CDR3 DNA reads as TGTGCCAGCTCACCGGGGGAAAATTCACCCCTCCACTTT. It translates to CASSPGENSPLHF.

This clonotype was recorded many times. The chain has TRBV7-2 and TRBJ2-1, with 10 bases identical to TRBD2. V lost 4 bases, J lost 8 bases, and 14 bases stayed unmatched. This CDR3 has 17 amino acids. Per the germline V gene, CDR1 is SGHTA and CDR2 is FQGNSA. CDR3 region: CASSSPGLAGARDEQFF. In DNA form, the CDR3 reads TGTGCCAGCAGCTCCCCAGGGCTAGCGGGAGCGAGAGATGAGCAGTTCTTC.

This clonotype occurred many times. The chain carries TRBV7-2 and TRBJ1-1, with D unclear. Trimming pared 1 base from V and 2 bases from J, leaving 8 bases between. Germline V CDR1 and CDR2: SGHTA, FQGNSA. The CDR3 runs 14 residues. In DNA form, the CDR3 reads TGTGCCAGCAGCTTAGGCGTCGGAAACACTGAAGCTTTCTTT. Its translation is CASSLGVGNTEAFF.

In this sample, this clonotype turned up many times. V and J are TRBV3-1 and TRBJ2-1, with a tentative D call TRBD2 (5 bases). The CDR3 is 16 residues long. Looked up from germline, CDR1 is LGHDT and CDR2 is YNNKEL (reference sequence). Trimming shortened V by 4 bases and J by 1 base, and 14 bases separated the two germline ends. CDR3 nucleotide sequence: TGTGCCAGCAGCCGCAGACCTGGAGGATCCTACAATGAGCAGTTCTTC. Protein sequence: CASSRRPGGSYNEQFF.

This clonotype was observed at least ten times. The chain joins TRBV5-1 to TRBJ2-7; TRBD1 might be the D (6 bases). The CDR3 runs 14 residues. CDR1 SGHRS and CDR2 YFSETQ come from the germline V gene. With 4 bases removed from V and 4 bases from J, the gap between germline ends came to 15 bases. CDR3 in amino acids: CASSATDSAYEQYF. The CDR3 DNA reads as TGCGCCAGCAGCGCCACGGACAGTGCGTACGAGCAGTACTTC.

Of note for this clonotype: A read error may be the cause here, since a much bigger clone is one base away. The rearrangement joins TRBV7-9 to TRBJ1-5; tentatively, D is TRBD1 (5 bases). The CDR3 totals 16 residues. Germline lookup yields CDR1 SEHNR and CDR2 FQNEAQ (reference sequence). In DNA, the CDR3 is TGTGCCAGCAGCTTAGAGTCCGGGGCTAGCAATCGGCCCCAGCATTTT. Encoded protein: CASSLESGASNRPQHF.

This clonotype was observed many times. This sequence joins TRBV7-8 and TRBJ1-3; 8 bases line up with TRBD1. J lost 2 bases, V lost 5 bases, and 20 bases had no gene match. The CDR3 is 20 amino acids. Per germline, CDR1 SGHVS and CDR2 FQNEAQ. As DNA, the CDR3 is TGTGCCAGCAGCGTCCGGGACAGGCAATCCCTGTGGGTAGCTGGAAACACCATATATTTT. Protein product: CASSVRDRQSLWVAGNTIYF.

This clonotype showed up just a few times. This rearrangement joins TRBV20-1 to TRBJ2-7; 9 bases are shared with TRBD2. The germline V gene has CDR1 DFQATT and CDR2 SNEGSKA (reference sequence). Trimming removed 1 base from V and 6 bases from J; junction bases left unmatched: 10. The length of the CDR3 is 15 residues. CDR3 loop: CSARALAGLTREQYF. DNA of the CDR3: TGCAGTGCTAGAGCCCTAGCGGGACTCACGCGCGAGCAGTACTTC.

As concerns this clonotype: One junction end does not reproduce the germline sequence, and a read error may be involved. The chain combines TRBV5-1 with TRBJ1-2; 9 bases match TRBD1. The germline CDR1 and CDR2 sequences are SGHRS and YFSETQ. The CDR3 contains 13 residues. The CDR3 loop is CASRLGTGLGYTF. The CDR3 region has the DNA TGCGCCAGCAGATTGGGGACAGGGTTAGGCTACACCTTC.

This clonotype was recorded at least ten times. The chain joins TRBV28 to TRBJ1-2; 7 bases are a match to TRBD1. Germline trimming cut 5 bases from V and 5 bases from J; bases unmatched to any gene: 5. Germline values: CDR1 MDHEN, CDR2 SYDVKM. This CDR3 is 13 amino acids long. The CDR3 DNA reads TGTGCCAGCAGTCTAGGGACAGATTATGGCTACACCTTC. Translated, it gives CASSLGTDYGYTF.

This clonotype was recorded many times. For the CDR3, the DNA is TGCAGTGGGGTTAGCGGGAACAGCCAAGAGACCCAGTACTTC. This translates into CSGVSGNSQETQYF. This chain uses TRBV20-1 with TRBJ2-5, with 8 bases fitting TRBD2. V lost 7 bases to trimming and J lost 1 base; unmatched junction nucleotides: 8. This CDR3 is built from 14 residues. Per the germline V gene, CDR1 is DFQATT and CDR2 is SNEGSKA (reference sequence).